This T cell receptor beta chain stems from a study of T cell repertoires in cytomegalovirus infection. Study-wide context: Matching HLA type and CMV infection were both indicated by public TCR beta signatures.

TCRdb independently ran MiXCR on the reads; one entry per CDR3 protein. This sample carries 150,000 to 200,000 distinct CDR3 sequences, around an eighth of them seen once, and the ten largest clones take roughly 30%. The germline CDR1 and CDR2 sequences are ENHRY and SYGVKD. J lost 9 bases, V lost 3 bases, and 6 bases had no gene match. CDR3 length: 14 amino acids. In the case of this clonotype: Its antigen is not known.

The study, taken as a whole, reports: Predominance within the ex vivo response was attributable to HLA-C-restricted CMV-specific TCR beta clonotypes.

The V and J genes are TRBV10-3 and TRBJ2-1; 9 nucleotides line up with TRBD1. Source material: PBMCs. This receptor was identified in a human donor in good health (CMV status not recorded). Some clones in this sample may be carry-over from other donors' samples. The CDR3 DNA reads as TGTGCCATCAGTGAAGGGACAGGGTTTCGTGAGCAGTTCTTC. Its translation: CAISEGTGFREQFF.